Shown below are 5 T cell receptor beta chains from a single sample sequenced in a study of T cells after yellow fever vaccination (dated by TCRdb to 2018 to 2020). Library preparation employed 5' RACE. The sequencer was an Illumina NovaSeq 6000. TCRdb took the public reads, trimmed them with fastp at Q25, ran MiXCR for clone calling and kept in-frame beta chains. Each record represents a unique CDR3 protein, reported with the most common genes and DNA among its rows. Here the sample has 99,000 or so distinct CDR3 sequences; 5.8% occur a single time. The ten largest clones represent over 40% of the sample. The treatment or condition label of this sample denotes: live attenuated yellow fever vaccine strain. Material: CD8+ T cells sorted from PBMCs, obtained 10 days after the yellow fever booster vaccination. The receptors stem from a man aged 18 to 30 who received the YFV17D yellow fever vaccine.

This clonotype showed up many times. The chain joins TRBV7-9 to TRBJ1-4; unclear D gene. CDR3 length equals 12 residues. Germline CDR1 is SEHNR and CDR2 is FQNEAQ (reference sequence). V lost 3 bases, J lost 7 bases, and 6 bases lay in between. The CDR3 loop reads CASSLKAEKLFF. CDR3 DNA sequence: TGTGCCAGCAGCTTGAAGGCTGAAAAACTGTTTTTT.

This clonotype was seen a few times. The chain uses TRBV23-1 and TRBJ1-6, with D maybe TRBD1 (6 bases). TRBV23-1 is annotated as an ORF whose role is uncertain. The CDR3 spans 16 residues. The germline V and J ends were trimmed by 0 bases and 9 bases, with 15 bases remaining between them. CDR3 loop: CASSQSVTGKASPLHF. The CDR3 DNA sequence: TGCGCCAGCAGTCAATCGGTTACAGGGAAGGCTTCACCCCTCCACTTT.

This clonotype came up a few times. The genes are TRBV12-3 or TRBV12-4 and TRBJ2-3; no reliable D call. V was trimmed by 4 bases and J by 2 bases, leaving 10 bases between them. This CDR3 is built from 14 residues. CDR3 in amino acids: CASSSPVVTDTQYF. Written as DNA, the CDR3 is TGTGCCAGCAGTTCTCCCGTTGTCACAGATACGCAGTATTTT.

The chain links TRBV1 to TRBJ1-5. TRBV1 is a listed pseudogene. The CDR3 length is 17 residues. CDR3 sequence reads: CTSSSRPREGINQPQHF. In nucleotides, the CDR3 is TGCACCAGCAGCTCACGCCCCAGGGAGGGGATCAATCAGCCCCAGCATTTT.

V gene TRBV24-1 combines with J gene TRBJ1-1; D is undetermined. The germline gives CDR1 KGHDR, CDR2 SFDVKD. Deletions cut 6 bases from V and 4 bases from J, with 11 bases between. This CDR3 has 13 amino acids. In nucleotides, the CDR3 is TGTGCCACCAGTTCGGGTGGGAGCACTGAAGCTTTCTTT. Translating gives CATSSGGSTEAFF.